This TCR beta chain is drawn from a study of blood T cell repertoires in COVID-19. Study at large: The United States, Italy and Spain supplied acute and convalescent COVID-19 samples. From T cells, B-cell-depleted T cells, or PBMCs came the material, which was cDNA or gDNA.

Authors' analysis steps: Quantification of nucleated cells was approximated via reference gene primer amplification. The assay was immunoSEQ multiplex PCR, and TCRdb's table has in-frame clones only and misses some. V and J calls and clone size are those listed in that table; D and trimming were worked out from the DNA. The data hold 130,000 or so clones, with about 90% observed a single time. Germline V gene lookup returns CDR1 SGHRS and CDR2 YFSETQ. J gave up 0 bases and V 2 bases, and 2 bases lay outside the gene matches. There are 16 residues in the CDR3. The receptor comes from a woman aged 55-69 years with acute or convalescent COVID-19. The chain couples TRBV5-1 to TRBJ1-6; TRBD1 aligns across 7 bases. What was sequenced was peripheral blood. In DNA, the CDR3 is TGCGCCAGCAGCTTAGGGGGCGACTCCTATAATTCACCCCTCCACTTT. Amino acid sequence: CASSLGGDSYNSPLHF.